These 3 T cell receptor beta chains were all obtained from the same sample, sequenced in a study of OX40 agonist ivuxolimab in advanced cancers. Produced via immunoSEQ multiplex PCR; TCRdb's table is partial and in-frame only. Counted here are roughly 56,000 clones, 70% to 90% occurring once; the ten biggest clones make up roughly 0.9%. The source was CD4+ or CD8+ T cells sorted from blood, collected in a trial of the OX40 agonist ivuxolimab. All receptors derive from an adult with an advanced solid tumor such as melanoma, head and neck, liver or kidney cancer.

The J gene is TRBJ1-3, the V gene TRBV7-2; no definite D call. Germline V lookup: CDR1 SGHTA, CDR2 FQGNSA. CDR3 length equals 14 residues. V lost 2 bases, J lost 0 bases, and 5 bases lay in between. CDR3 nucleotide sequence: TGTGCCAGCAGCTTATCCAGCTCTGGAAACACCATATATTTT. This encodes CASSLSSSGNTIYF.

The rearrangement joins TRBV10-1 to TRBJ1-3, with 8 bases aligning to TRBD1. CDR1 and CDR2 from the germline V gene are WNHNN and SYGVQD (reference sequence). J gave up 7 bases and V 4 bases, and 6 bases lay outside the gene matches. The CDR3 totals 14 residues. The chain's CDR3 is CASSAQGEPNTIYF. CDR3 nucleotide sequence: TGCGCCAGCAGTGCACAGGGGGAACCGAACACCATATATTTT.

This chain joins TRBV4-2 and TRBJ2-3; the match to TRBD2 covers 12 bases. This CDR3 has 18 residues. Germline assignment: CDR1 LGHNA and CDR2 YNFKEQ. J gave up 2 bases and V 4 bases, and 10 bases lay outside the gene matches. The CDR3 loop reads CASSPLRTSGINTDTQYF. The CDR3 nucleotides are TGTGCCAGCAGCCCCCTCCGGACTAGCGGGATAAACACAGATACGCAGTATTTT.